This T cell receptor beta chain is drawn from a study of T cell responses to AZD1222 COVID-19 vaccine. About this clone: Its cognate antigen is unknown.

The CDR3 has 13 residues. Trimming removed 6 bases from V and 2 bases from J, with 10 bases in between. Germline CDR1 and CDR2: SNHLY and FYNNEI. Study observations and caveats: Repertoire samples came only from after the peak T cell response.

TCRdb's table, derived via immunoSEQ multiplex PCR, lists solely in-frame clones and lacks some. The table shows 150,000 to 200,000 clones, with under 95% occurring only once. The chain has TRBV2 and TRBJ1-2; no definite D call. The source material was peripheral blood, sampled on day 0 of AZD1222 vaccination. The source is an adult in good health. CDR3 nucleotides: TGTGCCAGCAGGGAGGATTCGAACTATGGCTACACCTTC. Its protein product is CASREDSNYGYTF.